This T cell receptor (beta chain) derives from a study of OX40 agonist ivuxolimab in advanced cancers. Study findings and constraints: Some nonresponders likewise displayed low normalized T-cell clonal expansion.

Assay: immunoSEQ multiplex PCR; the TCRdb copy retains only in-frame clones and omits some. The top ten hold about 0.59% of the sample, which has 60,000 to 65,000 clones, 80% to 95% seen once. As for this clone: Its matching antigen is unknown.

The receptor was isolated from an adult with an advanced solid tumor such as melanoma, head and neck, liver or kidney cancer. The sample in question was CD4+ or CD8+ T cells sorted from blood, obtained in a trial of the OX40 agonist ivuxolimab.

The CDR3 spells CASNVQGSQETQYF. The CDR3 DNA reads as TGTGCCAGTAATGTACAGGGTTCCCAAGAGACCCAGTACTTC. This chain joins TRBV19 and TRBJ2-5; TRBD1 might be the D (6 bases). The germline V gene has CDR1 LNHDA and CDR2 SQIVND (reference sequence). V lost 7 bases and J lost 1, with 13 bases in between. The CDR3 runs 14 residues. Together with reference TRBV19 and TRBJ2-5, the CDR3 gives the full variable domain: DGGITQSPKYLFRKEGQNVTLSCEQNLNHDAMYWYRQDPGQGLRLIYYSQIVNDFQKGDIAEGYSVSREKKESFPLTVTSAQKNPTAFYLCASNVQGSQETQYFGPGTRLLVL.